Presented here are 18 T cell receptor beta chains from one specimen sequenced in a study of shared clonotypes between healthy human individuals. The method was immunoSEQ multiplex PCR; TCRdb's version includes in-frame clones alone and lacks a portion of them. The table lists around 2.3 million clones, 95% of them singletons. Material: naive CD4+ T cells sorted from blood. Subset indicated: CD45RA+ positively selected. Receptor source: a man younger than 35 in good health.

The chain's CDR3 is CASSQSSGTGSYNEQFF. The CDR3 coding sequence is TGCGCCAGCAGCCAATCTTCTGGGACCGGTTCCTACAATGAGCAGTTCTTC. This chain uses TRBV4-1 with TRBJ2-1; D tentatively fits TRBD1 or TRBD2 (5 bases each). With 2 bases removed from V and 1 base from J, the gap between germline ends came to 15 bases. Germline V gene sequence: CDR1 MGHRA, CDR2 YSYEKL. The CDR3 loop spans 17 amino acids.

The rearrangement uses TRBV5-4 and TRBJ2-7; 8 nucleotides line up with TRBD1. V lost 3 bases, J lost 6 bases, and 5 bases stayed unmatched. CDR1 and CDR2 (germline): SGHNT, YYREEE (reference sequence). There are 13 residues in the CDR3. DNA for the CDR3: TGTGCCAGCAGCTCGACAGGGGCCCGCGAGCAGTACTTC. It codes for CASSSTGAREQYF.

This rearrangement joins TRBV18 to TRBJ1-5; D is unresolved. The germline V gene has CDR1 KGHSH and CDR2 LQKENI. CDR3 length: 15 residues. Trimming took off 3 bases at V and 7 bases at J, with 16 bases between the two ends. The CDR3 DNA reads TGTGCCAGCTCACCTTACAGAGAGATAGGGCAGCCCCAGCATTTT. Protein product: CASSPYREIGQPQHF. Full variable domain (outside the CDR3, taken from reference TRBV18 and TRBJ1-5): NAGVMQNPRHLVRRRGQEARLRCSPMKGHSHVYWYRQLPEEGLKFMVYLQKENIIDESGMPKERFSAEFPKEGPSILRIQQVVRGDSAAYFCASSPYREIGQPQHFGDGTRLSIL.

The CDR3, as DNA: TGTGCCAGCAGTGAAGATGGCAGGCTAGGGGAAAAACTGTTTTTT. The encoded protein is CASSEDGRLGEKLFF. V gene TRBV6-1 combines with J gene TRBJ1-4; D is undetermined. Trimming took 1 base from V and 8 from J, leaving 14 bases between them. The V gene's germline CDR1 is MNHNS and CDR2 SASEGT. CDR3 length: 15 residues.

V gene TRBV11-2 combines with J gene TRBJ1-3, with D unresolved. The CDR3 loop spans 14 amino acids. Germline CDR1 reads SGHAT; CDR2 reads FQNNGV. V was pared by 2 bases and J by 4 bases, with 9 bases between. This CDR3 is CASSLLGEGNTIYF. The CDR3 region has the DNA TGTGCCAGCAGCTTACTCGGAGAAGGAAACACCATATATTTT. The variable domain in full, with the rest retrieved from reference TRBV11-2 and TRBJ1-3, is EAGVAQSPRYKIIEKRQSVAFWCNPISGHATLYWYQQILGQGPKLLIQFQNNGVVDDSQLPKDRFSAERLKGVDSTLKIQPAKLEDSAVYLCASSLLGEGNTIYFGEGSWLTVV.

The chain joins TRBV5-1 to TRBJ2-5, with 8 bases identical to TRBD1. The junction had 7 bases not matched to a gene; V was cut back by 4 bases and J by 2 bases. Per the germline V gene, CDR1 is SGHRS and CDR2 is YFSETQ. The CDR3 runs to 15 residues. CDR3: CASSPGQASQETQYF. CDR3 nucleotide sequence: TGCGCCAGCAGCCCGGGACAGGCATCACAAGAGACCCAGTACTTC.

The chain uses TRBV7-2 and TRBJ2-5; D may be TRBD2 (5 bases). This CDR3 region has 16 residues. Germline CDR1 is SGHTA and CDR2 is FQGNSA. V lost 2 bases, J lost 0 bases, and 13 bases lay in between. CDR3 DNA: TGTGCCAGCAGCTTATGGCGGAGGTCAGACCAAGAGACCCAGTACTTC. It yields the protein CASSLWRRSDQETQYF. Full variable domain (rest looked up from reference TRBV7-2 and TRBJ2-5): GAGVSQSPSNKVTEKGKDVELRCDPISGHTALYWYRQSLGQGLEFLIYFQGNSAPDKSGLPSDRFSAERTGGSVSTLTIQRTQQEDSAVYLCASSLWRRSDQETQYFGPGTRLLVL.

The V gene is TRBV18, the J gene TRBJ2-7; D is perhaps TRBD1 or TRBD2 (5 bases each). Germline lookup yields CDR1 KGHSH and CDR2 LQKENI. The CDR3 runs 12 residues. V was cut by 5 bases and J by 3 bases, with 8 bases left in between. In DNA, the CDR3 is TGTGCCAGCTCATGGGACCTCTACGAGCAGTACTTC. It specifies CASSWDLYEQYF.

The rearrangement links TRBV4-1 to TRBJ2-1, with D tentatively TRBD1 (6 bases). The CDR3 has 15 residues. Germline CDR1 is MGHRA and CDR2 is YSYEKL. V was pared by 1 base and J by 5 bases, with 12 bases between. CDR3 DNA: TGCGCCAGCAGCCAAGTGGGGGCTCTCGACAATGAGCAGTTCTTC. This codes for CASSQVGALDNEQFF.

This chain connects TRBV27 to TRBJ2-6, with D unresolved. Germline V lookup: CDR1 MNHEY, CDR2 SMNVEV (reference sequence). This CDR3 has 13 residues. V was trimmed by 3 bases and J by 4 bases, leaving 4 bases between them. The CDR3 loop reads CASSLGGANVLTF. In nucleotides, the CDR3 is TGTGCCAGCAGTTTGGGAGGGGCCAACGTCCTGACTTTC.

The chain is built from TRBV7-9 and TRBJ2-1; D may be TRBD1 (6 bases). The germline gives CDR1 SEHNR, CDR2 FQNEAQ (reference sequence). The CDR3 runs to 14 residues. With 5 bases removed from V and 3 bases from J, the gap between germline ends came to 11 bases. The CDR3: CASSAQGIYNEQFF. The CDR3 DNA reads TGTGCCAGCAGCGCCCAGGGGATCTACAATGAGCAGTTCTTC. Looking up the rest from reference TRBV7-9 and TRBJ2-1 gives the full variable domain: DTGVSQNPRHKITKRGQNVTFRCDPISEHNRLYWYRQTLGQGPEFLTYFQNEAQLEKSRLLSDRFSAERPKGSFSTLEIQRTEQGDSAMYLCASSAQGIYNEQFFGPGTRLTVL.

V is TRBV2 and J is TRBJ2-2; 7 bases align to TRBD1. V lost 7 bases and J lost 2; bases outside the gene matches: 7. The CDR3 has 15 amino acids. Germline CDR1 SNHLY, CDR2 FYNNEI. The CDR3 nucleotides are TGTGCCAGCAACGACAGGGCCTTCAACACCGGGGAGCTGTTTTTT. It translates to CASNDRAFNTGELFF.

The chain recombines TRBV7-9 with TRBJ2-3; D unclear. Germline V CDR1 and CDR2: SEHNR, FQNEAQ (reference sequence). The V and J ends lost 1 base and 2 bases respectively, with 7 bases between them. This CDR3 comprises 14 residues. This chain's CDR3 is CASSLELITDTQYF. In DNA, the CDR3 is TGTGCCAGCAGCTTAGAGCTAATCACAGATACGCAGTATTTT.

V gene TRBV6-5 combines with J gene TRBJ2-7, with TRBD1 matching 10 bases. CDR3 length: 14 amino acids. Unmatched junction bases numbered 5, after V lost 6 bases and J lost 3 bases. Germline V gene sequence: CDR1 MNHEY, CDR2 SVGAGI. In DNA form, the CDR3 reads TGTGCCAGCAGGTCGGGACAGGGGTTCTACGAGCAGTACTTC. This translates into CASRSGQGFYEQYF.

Turning to this clone: The identical CDR3 is also encoded by other nucleotide sequences in the sample. The rearrangement joins TRBV10-3 to TRBJ2-2; D possibly matches TRBD1 or TRBD2 (5 bases each). The CDR3 runs to 13 residues. Germline V gene data show CDR1 as ENHRY and CDR2 as SYGVKD. V was cut by 6 bases and J by 4 bases, with 9 bases left in between. The CDR3 DNA is TGTGCCATCAGCGGGGACGGCACCGGGGAGCTGTTTTTT. The encoded protein is CAISGDGTGELFF.

Details on this clone: The sample contains more than one DNA sequence encoding this CDR3. The rearrangement links TRBV5-6 to TRBJ2-5; D is possibly TRBD2 (6 bases). Germline CDR1 reads SGHDT; CDR2 reads YYEEEE. Trimming pared 0 bases from V and 2 bases from J, leaving 11 bases between. The CDR3 has 15 residues. The CDR3 loop is CASSLAGLAQETQYF. DNA of the CDR3: TGTGCCAGCAGCTTGGCCGGCCTAGCGCAAGAGACCCAGTACTTC.

J is TRBJ2-7 and V is TRBV5-6; 7 nucleotides line up with TRBD2. Germline CDR1 and CDR2: SGHDT and YYEEEE. The CDR3 is made up of 12 amino acids. The V gene end was trimmed by 7 bases and the J gene end by 5 bases; junction bases not matched to a gene: 6. This chain's CDR3 is CASLGRGDEQYF. The CDR3 nucleotides are TGTGCCAGCCTCGGACGGGGGGACGAGCAGTACTTC.

With regard to this clone: Other DNA sequences in this sample translate to the same CDR3. J is TRBJ1-1 and V is TRBV6-5; 8 nucleotides agree with TRBD1. The length of the CDR3 is 13 residues. Trimming at V came to 6 bases and at J to 5 bases, leaving 5 bases not matched to a gene. Germline V gene data show CDR1 as MNHEY and CDR2 as SVGAGI. Written as DNA, the CDR3 is TGTGCCAGCAGCCCACAGGGGGGGACTGAAGCTTTCTTT. It yields the protein CASSPQGGTEAFF.